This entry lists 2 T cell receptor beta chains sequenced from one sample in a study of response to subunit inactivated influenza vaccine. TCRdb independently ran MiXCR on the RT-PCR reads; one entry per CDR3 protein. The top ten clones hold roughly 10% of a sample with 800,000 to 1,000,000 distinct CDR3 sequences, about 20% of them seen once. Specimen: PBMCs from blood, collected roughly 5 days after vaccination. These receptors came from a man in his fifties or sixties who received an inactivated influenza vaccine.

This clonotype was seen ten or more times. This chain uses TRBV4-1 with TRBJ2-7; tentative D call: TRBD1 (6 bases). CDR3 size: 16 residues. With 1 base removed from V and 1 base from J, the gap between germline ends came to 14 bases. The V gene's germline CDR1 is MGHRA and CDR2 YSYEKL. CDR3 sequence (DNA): TGCGCCAGCAGCCAAGTCTCGGCAGGGGCTTCCTACGAGCAGTACTTC. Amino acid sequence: CASSQVSAGASYEQYF.

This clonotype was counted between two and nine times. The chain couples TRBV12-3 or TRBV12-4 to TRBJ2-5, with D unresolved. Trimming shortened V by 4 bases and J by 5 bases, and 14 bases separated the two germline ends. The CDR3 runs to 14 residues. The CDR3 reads CASSSGSLRETQYF. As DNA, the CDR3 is TGTGCCAGCAGTTCCGGGTCATTGAGGGAGACCCAGTACTTC.